The 7 T cell receptor beta chains below come from one sample, sequenced in a study of T cells expressing NK-cell markers. TCRdb reprocessed the 5' RACE reads and reports one entry per CDR3 protein, with no DNA. Recorded for this sample: around 550,000 distinct CDR3 sequences. The source material was blood T cells: a sorted CD56 or NKG2C T cell subset, CD4+ or CD8+ T cells, or bulk PBMC T cells (not recorded which). The receptors come from a man between 18 and 35 years old in good health.

The chain links TRBV5-5 to TRBJ2-4. The germline V gene encodes CDR1 SGHKS and CDR2 YYEKEE (reference sequence). The CDR3 covers 14 residues. CDR3: CASSLITAENIQYF.

The V and J genes are TRBV27 and TRBJ2-3; TCRdb outputs TRBD2, but without DNA this stays unchecked. The germline V gene encodes CDR1 MNHEY and CDR2 SMNVEV (reference sequence). The CDR3 is 18 amino acids. The CDR3 here is CASSFTKRLAGDTDTQYF.

The chain's CDR3 is CATSDTRDRGETQYF. This chain links TRBV24-1 with TRBJ2-5; the TRBD1 assignment by TCRdb is unverifiable without DNA. The CDR3 is 15 residues long. Per the germline V gene, CDR1 is KGHDR and CDR2 is SFDVKD.

V gene TRBV7-3 combines with J gene TRBJ2-5; TCRdb's assignment of TRBD1 cannot be checked, as there is no DNA. The CDR3 contains 15 residues. Germline V gene sequence: CDR1 SGHTA, CDR2 FQGTGA. This CDR3 is CASGMGQGAEETQYF. The full variable domain, completed using reference TRBV7-3 and TRBJ2-5, is GAGVSQTPSNKVTEKGKYVELRCDPISGHTALYWYRQSLGQGPEFLIYFQGTGAADDSGLPNDRFFAVRPEGSVSTLKIQRTERGDSAVYLCASGMGQGAEETQYFGPGTRLLVL.

The chain has TRBV4-3 and TRBJ2-3. CDR1 and CDR2 (germline): LGHNA, YSLEER. CDR3 size: 12 residues. The CDR3 region is CASSQDLGDAYF.

This chain joins TRBV27 and TRBJ2-3; the TCRdb D gene call, TRBD1, has no DNA to confirm it. The germline gives CDR1 MNHEY, CDR2 SMNVEV (reference sequence). The length of the CDR3 is 12 residues. CDR3 loop: CASTSGATRPYF.

The V call is TRBV14, the J call TRBJ1-4; checking the TCRdb D call of TRBD1 is not possible without DNA. This CDR3 is built from 14 residues. Germline values: CDR1 SGHDN, CDR2 FVKESK. CDR3: CASSQMGLGEKLFF.